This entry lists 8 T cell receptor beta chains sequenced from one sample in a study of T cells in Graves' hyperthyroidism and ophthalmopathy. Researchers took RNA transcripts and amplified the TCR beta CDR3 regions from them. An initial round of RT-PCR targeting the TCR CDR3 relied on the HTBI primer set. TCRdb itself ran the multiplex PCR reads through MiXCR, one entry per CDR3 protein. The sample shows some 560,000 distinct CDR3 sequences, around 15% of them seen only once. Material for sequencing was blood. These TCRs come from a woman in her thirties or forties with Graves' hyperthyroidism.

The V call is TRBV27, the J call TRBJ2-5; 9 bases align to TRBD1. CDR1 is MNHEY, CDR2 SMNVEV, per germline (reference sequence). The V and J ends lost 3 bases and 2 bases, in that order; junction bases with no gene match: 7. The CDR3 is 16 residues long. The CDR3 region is CASSLTGGEIQETQYF. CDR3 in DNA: TGTGCCAGCAGTTTGACAGGGGGGGAAATTCAAGAGACCCAGTACTTC.

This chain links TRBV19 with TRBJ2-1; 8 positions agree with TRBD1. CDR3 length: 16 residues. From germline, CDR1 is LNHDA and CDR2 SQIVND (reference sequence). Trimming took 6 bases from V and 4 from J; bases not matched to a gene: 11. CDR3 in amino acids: CASRKRDRKQYNEQFF. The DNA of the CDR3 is TGTGCCAGTAGAAAAAGGGACAGGAAACAATACAATGAGCAGTTCTTC. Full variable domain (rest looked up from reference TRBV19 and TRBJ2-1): DGGITQSPKYLFRKEGQNVTLSCEQNLNHDAMYWYRQDPGQGLRLIYYSQIVNDFQKGDIAEGYSVSREKKESFPLTVTSAQKNPTAFYLCASRKRDRKQYNEQFFGPGTRLTVL.

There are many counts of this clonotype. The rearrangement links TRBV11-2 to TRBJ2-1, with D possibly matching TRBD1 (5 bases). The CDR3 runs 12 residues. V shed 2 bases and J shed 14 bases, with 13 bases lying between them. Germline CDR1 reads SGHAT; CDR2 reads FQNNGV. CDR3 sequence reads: CASSLNGPGKFF. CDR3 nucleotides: TGTGCCAGCAGCTTAAATGGGCCAGGGAAGTTCTTC.

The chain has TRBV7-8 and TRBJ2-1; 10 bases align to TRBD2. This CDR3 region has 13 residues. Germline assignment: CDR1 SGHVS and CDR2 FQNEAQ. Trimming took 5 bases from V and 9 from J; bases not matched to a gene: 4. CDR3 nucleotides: TGTGCCAGCAGCACTAGCGGGATAGGTGAGCAGTTCTTC. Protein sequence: CASSTSGIGEQFF.

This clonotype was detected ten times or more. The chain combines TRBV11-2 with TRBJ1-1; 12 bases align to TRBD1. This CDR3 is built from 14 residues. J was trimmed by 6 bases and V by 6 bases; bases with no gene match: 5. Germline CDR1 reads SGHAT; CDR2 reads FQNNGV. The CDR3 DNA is TGTGCCAGCAGTGCGGGACAGGGGGCCTCTGAAGCTTTCTTT. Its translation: CASSAGQGASEAFF.

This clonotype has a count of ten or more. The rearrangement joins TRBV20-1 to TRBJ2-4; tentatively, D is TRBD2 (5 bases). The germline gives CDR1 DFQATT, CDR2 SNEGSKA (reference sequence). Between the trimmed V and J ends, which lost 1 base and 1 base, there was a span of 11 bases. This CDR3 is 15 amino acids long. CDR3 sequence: CSARGAEIAKNIQYF. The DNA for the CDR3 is TGCAGTGCTAGAGGAGCGGAGATCGCCAAAAACATTCAGTACTTC.

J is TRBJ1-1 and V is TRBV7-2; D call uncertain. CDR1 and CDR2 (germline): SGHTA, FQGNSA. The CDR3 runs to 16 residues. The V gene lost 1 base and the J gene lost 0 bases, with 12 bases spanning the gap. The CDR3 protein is CASSLGRLAMNTEAFF. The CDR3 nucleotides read TGTGCCAGCAGCTTAGGACGGTTAGCCATGAACACTGAAGCTTTCTTT.

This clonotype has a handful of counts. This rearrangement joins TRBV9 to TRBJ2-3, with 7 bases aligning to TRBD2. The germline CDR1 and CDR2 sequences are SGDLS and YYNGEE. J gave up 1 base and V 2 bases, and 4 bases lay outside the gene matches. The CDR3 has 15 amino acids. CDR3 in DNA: TGTGCCAGCAGCGTCAGCGGGACTGGCACAGATACGCAGTATTTT. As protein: CASSVSGTGTDTQYF.